Below, 26 T cell receptor beta chains from the same sample are listed, as sequenced in a study of T cells after yellow fever vaccination (dated by TCRdb to the late 2010s). Receptor libraries were prepared by 5' RACE. Sequencing was performed on an Illumina HiSeq 2500. TCRdb ran its own pipeline on the public reads, namely fastp trimming at Q25 and MiXCR clone calling, and kept in-frame beta chains. Merged by CDR3 protein, the rows form single entries marked with the most common genes and DNA. The sample table contains more than 90,000 distinct CDR3 sequences; only one count was recorded for 8% to 9.5% of them. The ten largest clones add up to about 25% of the sample. The meaning of the sample's treatment or condition label: live attenuated yellow fever vaccine strain. This specimen consisted of CD8+ T cells sorted from PBMCs, obtained 45 days after the yellow fever booster vaccination. The receptor set was obtained from a man between 25 and 39 years old who received the YFV17D yellow fever vaccine.

Worth noting for this clonotype: This clone may be a read error of a much larger clone one base away. The chain carries TRBV12-3 or TRBV12-4 and TRBJ2-1; the D is unclear. The CDR3 has 12 amino acids. The ends were cut back, 1 base at V and 11 bases at J, with 9 bases in the middle. CDR3 protein: CASSLGIFKQFF. CDR3 coding DNA: TGTGCCAGCAGTTTAGGCATTTTCAAGCAGTTCTTC.

This clonotype has a handful of counts. V is TRBV7-2 and J is TRBJ1-6, with 11 bases that match TRBD1. V gave up 3 bases and J gave up 7 bases; unmatched junction bases: 8. Per germline, CDR1 SGHTA and CDR2 FQGNSA. The CDR3 is 17 residues long. CDR3 bases: TGTGCCAGCAGCTTGGGGGGGACAGGGGGTATCAATTCACCCCTCCACTTT. Its protein is CASSLGGTGGINSPLHF. Combining the CDR3 with reference TRBV7-2 and TRBJ1-6 gives the whole variable domain GAGVSQSPSNKVTEKGKDVELRCDPISGHTALYWYRQSLGQGLEFLIYFQGNSAPDKSGLPSDRFSAERTGGSVSTLTIQRTQQEDSAVYLCASSLGGTGGINSPLHFGNGTRLTVT.

The table lists this clonotype with a few counts. The genes are TRBV5-1 and TRBJ2-2; 8 nucleotides match TRBD1. Trimming took 3 bases from V and 4 from J; bases not matched to a gene: 8. Germline loops: CDR1 SGHRS, CDR2 YFSETQ. This CDR3 region has 16 residues. The CDR3 loop reads CASSWGQVDVTGELFF. The CDR3 DNA reads TGCGCCAGCAGCTGGGGACAGGTGGACGTCACCGGGGAGCTGTTTTTT.

This clonotype was picked up many times. The CDR3 sequence is CASSQLVLSTYNEQFF. CDR3 DNA: TGCGCCAGCAGCCAACTAGTATTATCCACCTACAATGAGCAGTTCTTC. The V call is TRBV5-1, the J call TRBJ2-1; perhaps TRBD2 as D (5 bases). V lost 4 bases and J lost 2, with 16 bases in between. Germline V gives CDR1 SGHRS, CDR2 YFSETQ. This CDR3 has 16 residues.

This clonotype has a count of ten or more. J is TRBJ2-7 and V is TRBV27, with D perhaps TRBD1 (6 bases). The CDR3 sequence is 13 residues long. Per the germline V gene, CDR1 is MNHEY and CDR2 is SMNVEV (reference sequence). V was clipped by 6 bases and J by 4 bases, with 13 bases between them. For the CDR3, the DNA is TGTGCCAGCAGGGCTACAGGGTGGTACGAGCAGTACTTC. Protein: CASRATGWYEQYF.

This clonotype was seen many times. The chain employs TRBV29-1 and TRBJ2-1; perhaps TRBD2 as D (6 bases). Trimming pared 7 bases from V and 0 bases from J, leaving 16 bases between. This CDR3 comprises 15 residues. Germline assignment: CDR1 SQVTM and CDR2 ANQGSEA. The CDR3 protein is CSALGLQSSYNEQFF. The CDR3 bases are TGCAGCGCACTGGGACTTCAAAGCTCCTACAATGAGCAGTTCTTC.

The table lists this clonotype with many counts. The V call is TRBV20-1, the J call TRBJ2-7; D possibly corresponds to TRBD1 (5 bases). Trimming cost V 3 bases and J 0 bases, with 12 bases left between them. CDR1 and CDR2 (germline): DFQATT, SNEGSKA (reference sequence). This CDR3 region has 14 residues. The CDR3, as DNA: TGCAGTGCTAGTGGGGCAGCTGCCTCCTACGAGCAGTACTTC. Translation: CSASGAAASYEQYF.

This clonotype was seen at least ten times. The chain recombines TRBV9 with TRBJ2-7; perhaps D is TRBD1 or TRBD2 (6 bases each). V shed 0 bases and J shed 0 bases, with 10 bases lying between them. This CDR3 is 15 amino acids long. The germline CDR1 and CDR2 sequences are SGDLS and YYNGEE. The CDR3 loop is CASSVGGDNSYEQYF. CDR3 bases: TGTGCCAGCAGCGTAGGGGGGGACAACTCCTACGAGCAGTACTTC.

This clonotype has at least ten counts. This chain links TRBV7-9 with TRBJ1-2; TRBD1 aligns across 7 bases. The CDR3 runs 13 residues. With 5 bases clipped from V and 2 bases from J, the junction kept 2 bases outside the gene matches. Germline V gene data show CDR1 as SEHNR and CDR2 as FQNEAQ (reference sequence). CDR3 protein: CASSPTGNYGYTF. CDR3 nucleotide sequence: TGTGCCAGCAGCCCGACAGGGAACTATGGCTACACCTTC.

This clonotype has just a few counts. The genes are TRBV3-1 and TRBJ1-1; D is ambiguous. The CDR3 totals 17 residues. The V and J ends lost 4 bases and 1 base respectively, with 19 bases between them. Per germline, CDR1 LGHDT and CDR2 YNNKEL (reference sequence). DNA of the CDR3: TGTGCCAGCAGCCTCAGCCCCTTCGGGAGCGAGAACACTGAAGCTTTCTTT. Translating it yields CASSLSPFGSENTEAFF. Drawing the rest from reference TRBV3-1 and TRBJ1-1, the complete variable domain is DTAVSQTPKYLVTQMGNDKSIKCEQNLGHDTMYWYKQDSKKFLKIMFSYNNKELIINETVPNRFSPKSPDKAHLNLHINSLELGDSAVYFCASSLSPFGSENTEAFFGQGTRLTVV.

Many counts were recorded for this clonotype. The chain links TRBV6-5 to TRBJ2-3; D gene unclear. The V gene's germline CDR1 is MNHEY and CDR2 SVGAGI. The CDR3 contains 16 residues. V gave up 2 bases and J gave up 2 bases, with 14 bases separating them. As DNA, the CDR3 is TGTGCCAGCAGTTACCGCTGGCCGACACACACAGATACGCAGTATTTT. Amino acid sequence: CASSYRWPTHTDTQYF.

This clonotype has at least ten counts. V and J are TRBV7-9 and TRBJ2-6; a possible D gene is TRBD2 (6 bases). The CDR3 covers 17 residues. Germline assignment: CDR1 SEHNR and CDR2 FQNEAQ (reference sequence). With 3 bases removed from V and 1 base from J, the gap between germline ends came to 13 bases. The CDR3 spells CASSLTVGGSGANVLTF. The CDR3 nucleotides read TGTGCCAGCAGCTTGACGGTGGGAGGTTCTGGGGCCAACGTCCTGACTTTC. Complete variable domain (other parts from reference TRBV7-9 and TRBJ2-6): DTGVSQNPRHKITKRGQNVTFRCDPISEHNRLYWYRQTLGQGPEFLTYFQNEAQLEKSRLLSDRFSAERPKGSFSTLEIQRTEQGDSAMYLCASSLTVGGSGANVLTFGAGSRLTVL.

The table lists this clonotype with many counts. J is TRBJ2-7 and V is TRBV20-1; TRBD2 aligns across 14 bases. Germline V gene data show CDR1 as DFQATT and CDR2 as SNEGSKA (reference sequence). The CDR3 is 17 amino acids. V shed 5 bases, J shed 2 bases, and the junction held 11 bases outside the gene matches. The CDR3 loop is CSALPGLAGEVPYEQYF. CDR3 in DNA: TGCAGTGCTCTCCCGGGACTAGCGGGAGAAGTTCCCTACGAGCAGTACTTC.

This clonotype was found many times. This chain links TRBV2 with TRBJ2-7; D not resolved. Trimming removed 2 bases at V and 0 bases at J, with 14 bases between. Germline CDR1 is SNHLY and CDR2 is FYNNEI. The CDR3 covers 16 residues. The CDR3 DNA follows: TGTGCCAGCAGTGAAAATGCACCTACTATCTCCTACGAGCAGTACTTC. Translated, it gives CASSENAPTISYEQYF. Together with reference TRBV2 and TRBJ2-7, the CDR3 gives the full variable domain: EPEVTQTPSHQVTQMGQEVILRCVPISNHLYFYWYRQILGQKVEFLVSFYNNEISEKSEIFDDQFSVERPDGSNFTLKIRSTKLEDSAMYFCASSENAPTISYEQYFGPGTRLTVT.

This clonotype was counted at least ten times. The V call is TRBV5-1, the J call TRBJ2-7; 7 bases match TRBD1. V was pared by 4 bases and J by 3 bases, with 13 bases of the junction left unmatched. Germline CDR1 SGHRS, CDR2 YFSETQ. CDR3 length equals 16 residues. CDR3 sequence reads: CASSHKTGRFDYEQYF. In nucleotides, the CDR3 is TGCGCCAGCAGCCACAAGACAGGGCGATTCGACTACGAGCAGTACTTC. Looking up the rest from reference TRBV5-1 and TRBJ2-7 gives the full variable domain: KAGVTQTPRYLIKTRGQQVTLSCSPISGHRSVSWYQQTPGQGLQFLFEYFSETQRNKGNFPGRFSGRQFSNSRSEMNVSTLELGDSALYLCASSHKTGRFDYEQYFGPGTRLTVT.

The sample holds many counts of this clonotype. V gene TRBV6-2 or TRBV6-3 combines with J gene TRBJ2-1; TRBD2 aligns across 7 bases. The length of the CDR3 is 13 residues. CDR1 is MNHEY, CDR2 SVGEGT, per germline. Losses at the gene ends were 7 bases for V and 6 bases for J; bases not matched to a gene: 6. CDR3 sequence: CASKPGGGNEQFF. CDR3 coding DNA: TGTGCCAGCAAACCGGGAGGAGGCAATGAGCAGTTCTTC.

This clonotype was seen many times. V and J are TRBV12-3 or TRBV12-4 and TRBJ2-3; 8 nucleotides line up with TRBD2. Trimming at V came to 7 bases and at J to 4 bases, leaving 7 bases not matched to a gene. There are 14 residues in the CDR3. The chain's CDR3 is CASTGLALADTQYF. The CDR3 DNA sequence: TGTGCCAGCACTGGACTAGCCCTAGCAGATACGCAGTATTTT.

This clonotype was seen repeatedly, ten times or more. V usage is TRBV30 and J usage is TRBJ2-5, with D possibly called TRBD1 or TRBD2 (5 bases each). This CDR3 is built from 12 residues. Trimming pared 0 bases from V and 13 bases from J, leaving 15 bases between. Germline V gene sequence: CDR1 GTSNPN, CDR2 SVGIG (reference sequence). CDR3 bases: TGTGCCTGGAGTGTACTAGGGACCCCGACGTACTTC. Translating gives CAWSVLGTPTYF. Supplemented by reference TRBV30 and TRBJ2-5, the full variable domain reads SQTIHQWPATLVQPVGSPLSLECTVEGTSNPNLYWYRQAAGRGLQLLFYSVGIGQISSEVPQNLSASRPQDRQFILSSKKLLLSDSGFYLCAWSVLGTPTYFGPGTRLLVL.

This clonotype has only a few counts. This sequence joins TRBV4-2 and TRBJ2-1; 7 bases agree with TRBD1. Germline V gives CDR1 LGHNA, CDR2 YNFKEQ. This CDR3 spans 19 amino acids. V lost 1 base and J lost 5; bases outside the gene matches: 17. The CDR3 DNA reads TGTGCCAGCAGCCAAGCCCCTTTTCGACAGGGCGCAGACAACAATGAGCAGTTCTTC. Translation: CASSQAPFRQGADNNEQFF.

This chain joins TRBV7-9 and TRBJ2-7, with 7 bases matching TRBD2. Germline loops: CDR1 SEHNR, CDR2 FQNEAQ (reference sequence). The CDR3 runs 14 residues. The V segment lost 4 bases and the J segment 4 bases; nucleotides outside the gene matches: 7. CDR3 sequence reads: CASSSLAAHYEQYF. CDR3 coding DNA: TGTGCCAGCAGCTCTCTAGCGGCCCATTACGAGCAGTACTTC.

In this sample, this clonotype turned up many times. CDR3 DNA sequence: TGTGCCAGCAGCCCACTAGTGGGGAGCTCCTACGAGCAGTACTTC. The encoded protein is CASSPLVGSSYEQYF. The V and J genes are TRBV9 and TRBJ2-7; D might be TRBD2 (5 bases). Per the germline V gene, CDR1 is SGDLS and CDR2 is YYNGEE. CDR3 length equals 15 residues. V was shortened by 4 bases and J by 0 bases, with 14 bases between the two germline ends. Together with reference TRBV9 and TRBJ2-7, the CDR3 gives the full variable domain: DSGVTQTPKHLITATGQRVTLRCSPRSGDLSVYWYQQSLDQGLQFLIQYYNGEERAKGNILERFSAQQFPDLHSELNLSSLELGDSALYFCASSPLVGSSYEQYFGPGTRLTVT.

This chain uses TRBV4-3 with TRBJ2-7; 10 bases are shared with TRBD1. Trimming cost V 0 bases and J 5 bases; bases outside gene matches: 7. The CDR3 length is 16 residues. Germline lookup yields CDR1 LGHNA and CDR2 YSLEER. The CDR3 here is CASSQDLATGGHEQYF. DNA of the CDR3: TGCGCCAGCAGCCAAGATCTCGCGACAGGGGGCCACGAGCAGTACTTC.

This clonotype showed up many times. As DNA, the CDR3 is TGCAGTGCTAGAGGGACGCAGAGTCTTGAGACCCAGTACTTC. Translation: CSARGTQSLETQYF. The chain joins TRBV20-1 to TRBJ2-5; D unresolved. The CDR3 runs 14 residues. Germline V lookup: CDR1 DFQATT, CDR2 SNEGSKA (reference sequence). V dropped 1 base and J dropped 5 bases, with 14 bases sitting between them.

This clonotype was counted between two and nine times. The chain uses TRBV6-5 and TRBJ1-1, with TRBD1 matching over 10 bases. V dropped 2 bases and J dropped 6; count of bases not matched to a gene: 0. Germline V CDR1 and CDR2: MNHEY, SVGAGI. The CDR3 length is 13 residues. DNA for the CDR3: TGTGCCAGCAGTTACGGGACAGGGGCTGAAGCTTTCTTT. This gives the protein CASSYGTGAEAFF.

This clonotype occurred many times. The chain joins TRBV7-9 to TRBJ2-2, with TRBD1 identical over 7 bases. Germline values: CDR1 SEHNR, CDR2 FQNEAQ (reference sequence). This CDR3 is built from 14 residues. J lost 3 bases, V lost 7 bases, and 5 bases had no gene match. CDR3: CASTSGGDTGELFF. The CDR3 DNA reads TGTGCCAGCACCTCAGGGGGAGACACCGGGGAGCTGTTTTTT.

As for this clonotype: Possible read error: a much larger clone is one base away. The V gene is TRBV5-1, the J gene TRBJ2-7; TRBD1 might be the D (6 bases). Germline V CDR1 and CDR2: SGHRS, YFSETQ. This CDR3 contains 16 residues. DNA for the CDR3: TGCGACAGCAGCTTCACGACCGTACAGGGTCTCTACGAGCAGTACTTC. Protein: CDSSFTTVQGLYEQYF.